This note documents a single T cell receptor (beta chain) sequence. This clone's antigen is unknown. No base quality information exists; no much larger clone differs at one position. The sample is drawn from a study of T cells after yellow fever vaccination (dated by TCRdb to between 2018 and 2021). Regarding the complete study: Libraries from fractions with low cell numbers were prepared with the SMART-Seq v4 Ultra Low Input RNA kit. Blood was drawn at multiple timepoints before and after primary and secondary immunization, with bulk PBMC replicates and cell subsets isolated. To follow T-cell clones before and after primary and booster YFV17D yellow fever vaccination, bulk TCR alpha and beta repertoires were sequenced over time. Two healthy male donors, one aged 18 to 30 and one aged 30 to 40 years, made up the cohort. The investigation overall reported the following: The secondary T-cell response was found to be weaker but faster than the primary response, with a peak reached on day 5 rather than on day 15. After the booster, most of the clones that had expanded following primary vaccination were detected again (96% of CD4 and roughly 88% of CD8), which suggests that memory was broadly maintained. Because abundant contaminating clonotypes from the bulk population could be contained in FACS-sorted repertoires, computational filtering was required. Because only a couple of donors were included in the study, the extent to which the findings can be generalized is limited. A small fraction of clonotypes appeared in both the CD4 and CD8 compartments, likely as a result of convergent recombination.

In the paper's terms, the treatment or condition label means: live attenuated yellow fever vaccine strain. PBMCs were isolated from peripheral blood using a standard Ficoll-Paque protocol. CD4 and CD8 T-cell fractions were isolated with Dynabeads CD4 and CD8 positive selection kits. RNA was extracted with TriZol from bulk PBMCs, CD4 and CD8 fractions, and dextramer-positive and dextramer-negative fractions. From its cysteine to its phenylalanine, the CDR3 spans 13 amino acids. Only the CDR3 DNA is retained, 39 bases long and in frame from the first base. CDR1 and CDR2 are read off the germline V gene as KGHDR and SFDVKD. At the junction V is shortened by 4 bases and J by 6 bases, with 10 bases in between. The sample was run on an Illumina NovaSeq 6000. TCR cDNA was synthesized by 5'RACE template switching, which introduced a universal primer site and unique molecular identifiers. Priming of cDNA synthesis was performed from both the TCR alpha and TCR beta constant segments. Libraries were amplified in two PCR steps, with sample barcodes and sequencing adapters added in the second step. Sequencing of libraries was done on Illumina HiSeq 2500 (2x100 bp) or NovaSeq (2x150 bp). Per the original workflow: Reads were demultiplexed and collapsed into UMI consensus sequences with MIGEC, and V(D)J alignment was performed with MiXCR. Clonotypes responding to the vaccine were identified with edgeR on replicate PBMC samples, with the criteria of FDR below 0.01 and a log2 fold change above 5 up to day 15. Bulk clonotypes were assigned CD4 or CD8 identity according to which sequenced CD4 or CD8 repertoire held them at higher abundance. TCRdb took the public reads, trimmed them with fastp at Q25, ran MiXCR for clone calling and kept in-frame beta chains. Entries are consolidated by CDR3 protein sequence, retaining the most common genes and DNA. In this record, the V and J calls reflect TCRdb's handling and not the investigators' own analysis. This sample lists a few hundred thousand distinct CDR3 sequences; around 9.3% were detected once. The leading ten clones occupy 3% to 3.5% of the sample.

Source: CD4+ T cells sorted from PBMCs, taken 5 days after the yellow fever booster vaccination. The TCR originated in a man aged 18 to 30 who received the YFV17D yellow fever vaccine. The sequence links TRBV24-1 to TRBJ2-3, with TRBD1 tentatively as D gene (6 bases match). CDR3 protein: CATSEPGADTQYF. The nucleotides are TGTGCCACCAGTGAGCCAGGGGCGGATACGCAGTATTTT.